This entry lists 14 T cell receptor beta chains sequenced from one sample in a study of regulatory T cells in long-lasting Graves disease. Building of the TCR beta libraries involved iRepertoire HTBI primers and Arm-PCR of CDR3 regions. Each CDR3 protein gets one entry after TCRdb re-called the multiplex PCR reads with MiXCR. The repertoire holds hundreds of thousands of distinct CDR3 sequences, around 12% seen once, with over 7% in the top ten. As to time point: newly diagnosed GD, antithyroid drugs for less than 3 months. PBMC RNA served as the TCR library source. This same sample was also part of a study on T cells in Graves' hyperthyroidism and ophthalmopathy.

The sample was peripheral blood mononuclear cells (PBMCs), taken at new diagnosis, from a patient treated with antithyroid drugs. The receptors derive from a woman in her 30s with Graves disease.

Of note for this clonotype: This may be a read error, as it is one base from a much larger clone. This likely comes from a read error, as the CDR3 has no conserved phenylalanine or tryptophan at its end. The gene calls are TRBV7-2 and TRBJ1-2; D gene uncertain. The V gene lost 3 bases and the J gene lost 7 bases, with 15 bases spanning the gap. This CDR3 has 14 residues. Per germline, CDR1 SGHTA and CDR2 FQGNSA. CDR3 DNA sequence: TGTGCCAGCAGCTTCCCCCCCCCTCGCGGTGGCTACACCTGC. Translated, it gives CASSFPPPRGGYTC.

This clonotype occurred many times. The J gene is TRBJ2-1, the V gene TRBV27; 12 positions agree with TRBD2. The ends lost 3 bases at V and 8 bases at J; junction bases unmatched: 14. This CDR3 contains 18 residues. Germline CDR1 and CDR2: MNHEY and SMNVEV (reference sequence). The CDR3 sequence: CASSFQPRTSGNKDEQFF. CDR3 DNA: TGTGCCAGCAGTTTTCAACCCAGGACTAGCGGGAATAAGGATGAGCAGTTCTTC.

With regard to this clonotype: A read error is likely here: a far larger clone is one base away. CDR3 sequence: CASSPRTGSYEALF. The DNA of the CDR3 is TGCGCCAGCAGCCCGCGGACAGGGAGTTATGAAGCTCTCTTT. V gene TRBV2 combines with J gene TRBJ1-1; 8 nucleotides agree with TRBD1. In germline, CDR1 is SNHLY, CDR2 FYNNEI. The CDR3 sequence is 14 residues long.

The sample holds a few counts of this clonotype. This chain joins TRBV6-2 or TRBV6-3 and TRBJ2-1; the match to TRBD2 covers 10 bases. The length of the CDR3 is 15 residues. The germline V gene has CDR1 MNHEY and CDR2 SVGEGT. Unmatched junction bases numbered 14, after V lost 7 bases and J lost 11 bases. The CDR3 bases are TGTGCCAGCATGGTGGCGGGACCAGCGGGAGGGAAGCAGTTCTTC. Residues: CASMVAGPAGGKQFF.

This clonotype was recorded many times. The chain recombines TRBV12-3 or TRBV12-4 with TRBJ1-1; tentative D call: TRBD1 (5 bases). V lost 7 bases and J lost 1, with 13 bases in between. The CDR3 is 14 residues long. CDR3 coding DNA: TGTGCCAGCACCCCCTCGGGGGGGAACACTGAAGCTTTCTTT. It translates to CASTPSGGNTEAFF.

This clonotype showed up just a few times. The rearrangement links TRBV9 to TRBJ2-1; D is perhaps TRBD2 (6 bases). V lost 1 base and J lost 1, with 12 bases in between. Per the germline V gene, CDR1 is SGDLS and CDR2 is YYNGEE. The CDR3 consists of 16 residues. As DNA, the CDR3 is TGTGCCAGCAGCGTATCCGGGAGTGGATCCTACAATGAGCAGTTCTTC. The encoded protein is CASSVSGSGSYNEQFF.

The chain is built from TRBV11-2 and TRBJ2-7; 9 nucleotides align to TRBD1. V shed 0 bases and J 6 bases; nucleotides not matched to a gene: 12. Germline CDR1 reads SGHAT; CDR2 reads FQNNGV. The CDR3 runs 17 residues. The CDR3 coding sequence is TGTGCCAGCAGCTTAGACCCCCCCGGGACAGGGAGGCGCGAGCAGTACTTC. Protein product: CASSLDPPGTGRREQYF.

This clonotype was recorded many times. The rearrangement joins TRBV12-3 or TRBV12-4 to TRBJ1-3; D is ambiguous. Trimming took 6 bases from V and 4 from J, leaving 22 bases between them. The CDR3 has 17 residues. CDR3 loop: CASSRQSDPRLGNTIYF. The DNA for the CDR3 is TGTGCCAGCAGCCGACAATCGGACCCCCGCCTAGGAAACACCATATATTTT.

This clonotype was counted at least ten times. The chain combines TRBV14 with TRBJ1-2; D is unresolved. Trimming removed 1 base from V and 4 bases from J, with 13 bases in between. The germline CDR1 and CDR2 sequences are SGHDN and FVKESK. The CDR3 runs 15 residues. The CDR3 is CASSQGGRAFYGYTF. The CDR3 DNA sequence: TGTGCCAGCAGCCAAGGGGGTCGGGCTTTCTATGGCTACACCTTC. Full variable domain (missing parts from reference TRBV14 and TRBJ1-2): EAGVTQFPSHSVIEKGQTVTLRCDPISGHDNLYWYRRVMGKEIKFLLHFVKESKQDESGMPNNRFLAERTGGTYSTLKVQPAELEDSGVYFCASSQGGRAFYGYTFGSGTRLTVV.

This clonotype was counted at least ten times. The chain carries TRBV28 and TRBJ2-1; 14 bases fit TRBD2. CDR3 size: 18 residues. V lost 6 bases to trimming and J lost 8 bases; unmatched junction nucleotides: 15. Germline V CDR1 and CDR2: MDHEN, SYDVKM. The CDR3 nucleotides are TGTGCCAGCAGCACACTTTCCGGGACTAGCGGGAGAAAATATGAGCAGTTCTTC. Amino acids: CASSTLSGTSGRKYEQFF.

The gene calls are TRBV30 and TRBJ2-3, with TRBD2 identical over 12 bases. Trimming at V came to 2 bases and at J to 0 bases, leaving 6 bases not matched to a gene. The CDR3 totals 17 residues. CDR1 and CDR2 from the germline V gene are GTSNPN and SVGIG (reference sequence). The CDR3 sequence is CAWSPSGRASSTDTQYF. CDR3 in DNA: TGTGCCTGGAGTCCTAGCGGGAGGGCCTCTAGCACAGATACGCAGTATTTT.

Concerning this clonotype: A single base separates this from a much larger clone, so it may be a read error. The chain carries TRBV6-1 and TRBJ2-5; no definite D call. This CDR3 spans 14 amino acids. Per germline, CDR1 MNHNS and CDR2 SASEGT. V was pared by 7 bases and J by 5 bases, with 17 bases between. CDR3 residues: CASNQAPLYETQYF. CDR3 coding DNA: TGTGCCAGCAACCAGGCCCCATTGTACGAGACCCAGTACTTC.

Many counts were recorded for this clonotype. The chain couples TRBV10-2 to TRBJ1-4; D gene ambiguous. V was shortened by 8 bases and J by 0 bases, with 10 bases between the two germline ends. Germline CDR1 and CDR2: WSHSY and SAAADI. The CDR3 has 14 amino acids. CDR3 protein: CASQNNPTNEKLFF. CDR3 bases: TGCGCCAGCCAGAACAATCCAACTAATGAAAAACTGTTTTTT.

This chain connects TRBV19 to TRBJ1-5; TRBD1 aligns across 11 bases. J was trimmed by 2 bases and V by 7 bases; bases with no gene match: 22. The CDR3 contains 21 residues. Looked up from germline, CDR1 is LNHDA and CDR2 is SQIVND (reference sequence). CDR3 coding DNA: TGTGCCAGTACCACGAAATCACCGGACAGGGGGCTTCATAGTCGCAATCAGCCCCAGCATTTT. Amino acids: CASTTKSPDRGLHSRNQPQHF.